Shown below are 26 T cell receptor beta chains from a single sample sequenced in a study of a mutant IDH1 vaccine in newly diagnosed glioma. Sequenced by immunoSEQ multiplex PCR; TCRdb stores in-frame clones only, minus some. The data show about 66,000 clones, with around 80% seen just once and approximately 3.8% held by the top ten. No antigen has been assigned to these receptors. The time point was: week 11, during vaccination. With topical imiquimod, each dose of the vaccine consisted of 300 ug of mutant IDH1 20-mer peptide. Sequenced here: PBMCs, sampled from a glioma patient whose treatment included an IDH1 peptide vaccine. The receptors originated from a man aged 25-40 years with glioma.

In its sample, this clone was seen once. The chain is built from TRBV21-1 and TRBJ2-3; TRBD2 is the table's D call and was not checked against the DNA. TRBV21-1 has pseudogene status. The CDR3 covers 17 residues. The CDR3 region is CASSKAGGARATDTQYF. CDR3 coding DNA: TGTGCCAGCAGCAAAGCGGGGGGGGCGCGGGCCACAGATACGCAGTATTTT.

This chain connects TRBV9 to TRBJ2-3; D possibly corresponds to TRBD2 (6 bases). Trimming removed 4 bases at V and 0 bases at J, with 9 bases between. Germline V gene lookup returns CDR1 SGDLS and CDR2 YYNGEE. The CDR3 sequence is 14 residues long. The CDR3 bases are TGTGCCAGCAGCCACGGAGGGAGCACAGATACGCAGTATTTT. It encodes CASSHGGSTDTQYF. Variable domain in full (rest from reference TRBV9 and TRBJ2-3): DSGVTQTPKHLITATGQRVTLRCSPRSGDLSVYWYQQSLDQGLQFLIQYYNGEERAKGNILERFSAQQFPDLHSELNLSSLELGDSALYFCASSHGGSTDTQYFGPGTRLTVL.

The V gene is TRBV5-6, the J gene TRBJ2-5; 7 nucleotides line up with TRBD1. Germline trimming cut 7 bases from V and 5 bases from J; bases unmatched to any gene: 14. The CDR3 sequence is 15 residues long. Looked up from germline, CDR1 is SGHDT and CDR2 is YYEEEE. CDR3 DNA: TGTGCCAGCGGCCCCGGGACAGATCTTCGCGAGACCCAGTACTTC. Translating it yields CASGPGTDLRETQYF.

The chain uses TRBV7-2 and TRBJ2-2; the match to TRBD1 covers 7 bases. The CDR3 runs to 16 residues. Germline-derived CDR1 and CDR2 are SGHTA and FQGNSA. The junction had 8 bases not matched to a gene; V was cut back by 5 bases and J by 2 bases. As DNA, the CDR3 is TGTGCCAGCAGCCCCTCCCGGGACAGCAACACCGGGGAGCTGTTTTTT. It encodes CASSPSRDSNTGELFF.

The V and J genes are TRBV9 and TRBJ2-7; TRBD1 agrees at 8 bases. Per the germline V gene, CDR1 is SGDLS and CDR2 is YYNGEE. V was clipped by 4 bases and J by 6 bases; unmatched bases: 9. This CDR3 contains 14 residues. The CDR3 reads CASSLGQGMAEQYF. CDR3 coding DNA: TGTGCCAGCAGCTTAGGACAGGGAATGGCCGAGCAGTACTTC.

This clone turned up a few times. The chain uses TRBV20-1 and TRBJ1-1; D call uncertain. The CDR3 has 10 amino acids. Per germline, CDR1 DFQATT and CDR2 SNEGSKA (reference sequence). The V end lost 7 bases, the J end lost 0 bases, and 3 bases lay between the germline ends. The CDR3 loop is CSVMNTEAFF. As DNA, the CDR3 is TGCAGTGTTATGAACACTGAAGCTTTCTTT.

Here the CDR3 DNA reads TGTGCCAGCAACGAACAGGGGGTGTCCTACGAGCAGTACTTC. Protein sequence: CASNEQGVSYEQYF. The rearrangement links TRBV28 to TRBJ2-7, with 8 positions matching TRBD1. V shed 7 bases and J 1 base; nucleotides not matched to a gene: 6. Germline loops: CDR1 MDHEN, CDR2 SYDVKM. CDR3 length: 14 amino acids.

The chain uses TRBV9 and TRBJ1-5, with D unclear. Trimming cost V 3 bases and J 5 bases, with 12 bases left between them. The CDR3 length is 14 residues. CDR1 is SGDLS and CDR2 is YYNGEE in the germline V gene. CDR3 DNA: TGTGCCAGCAGCGCGGGTTGGGGAGATCAGCCCCAGCATTTT. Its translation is CASSAGWGDQPQHF.

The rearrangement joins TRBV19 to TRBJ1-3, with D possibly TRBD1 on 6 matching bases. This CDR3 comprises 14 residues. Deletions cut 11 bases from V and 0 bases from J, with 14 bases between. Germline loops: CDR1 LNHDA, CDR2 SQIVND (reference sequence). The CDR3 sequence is CASNRDFSGNTIYF. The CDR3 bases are TGTGCCTCTAACAGGGACTTCTCTGGAAACACCATATATTTT.

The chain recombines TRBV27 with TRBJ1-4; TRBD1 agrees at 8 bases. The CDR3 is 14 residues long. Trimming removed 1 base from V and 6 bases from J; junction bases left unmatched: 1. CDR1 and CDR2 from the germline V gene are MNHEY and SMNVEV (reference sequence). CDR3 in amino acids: CASSLFRGHEKLFF. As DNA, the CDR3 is TGTGCCAGCAGTTTATTCAGGGGGCATGAAAAACTGTTTTTT.

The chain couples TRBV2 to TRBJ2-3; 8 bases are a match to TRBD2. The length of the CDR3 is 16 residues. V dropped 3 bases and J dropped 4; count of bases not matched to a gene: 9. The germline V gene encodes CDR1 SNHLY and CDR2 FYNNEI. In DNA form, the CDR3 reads TGTGCCAGCAGTGAGAGACGGGGGGGGTTTTCAGATACGCAGTATTTT. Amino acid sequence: CASSERRGGFSDTQYF.

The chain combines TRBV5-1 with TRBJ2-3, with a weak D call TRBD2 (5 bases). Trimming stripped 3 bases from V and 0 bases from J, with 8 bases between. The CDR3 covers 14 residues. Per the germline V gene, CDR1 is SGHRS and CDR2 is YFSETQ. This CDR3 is CASSSTTSTDTQYF. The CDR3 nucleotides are TGCGCCAGCAGCTCGACTACAAGCACAGATACGCAGTATTTT.

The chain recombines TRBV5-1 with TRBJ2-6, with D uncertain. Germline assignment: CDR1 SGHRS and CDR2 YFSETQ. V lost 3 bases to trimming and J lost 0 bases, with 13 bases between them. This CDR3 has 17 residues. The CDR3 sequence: CASSYGPTHSGANVLTF. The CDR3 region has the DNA TGCGCCAGCAGCTATGGCCCTACTCACTCTGGGGCCAACGTCCTGACTTTC.

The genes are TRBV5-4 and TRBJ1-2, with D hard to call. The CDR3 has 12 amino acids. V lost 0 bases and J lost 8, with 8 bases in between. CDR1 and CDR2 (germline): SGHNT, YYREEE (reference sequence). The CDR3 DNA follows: TGTGCCAGCAGCTTGGAGTATTCGGGCTACACCTTC. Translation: CASSLEYSGYTF.

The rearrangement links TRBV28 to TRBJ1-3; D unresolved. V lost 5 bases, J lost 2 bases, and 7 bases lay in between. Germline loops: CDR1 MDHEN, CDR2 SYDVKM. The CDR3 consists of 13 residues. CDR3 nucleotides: TGTGCCAGCAGTGGGCAGGCTGGAAACACCATATATTTT. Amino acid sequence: CASSGQAGNTIYF. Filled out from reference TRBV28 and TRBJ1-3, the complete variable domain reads DVKVTQSSRYLVKRTGEKVFLECVQDMDHENMFWYRQDPGLGLRLIYFSYDVKMKEKGDIPEGYSVSREKKERFSLILESASTNQTSMYLCASSGQAGNTIYFGEGSWLTVV.

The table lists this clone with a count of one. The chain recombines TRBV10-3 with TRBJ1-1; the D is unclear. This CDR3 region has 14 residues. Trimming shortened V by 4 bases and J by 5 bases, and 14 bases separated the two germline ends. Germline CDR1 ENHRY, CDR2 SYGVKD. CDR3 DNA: TGTGCCATCAGTGGACGGGGTAAAGGAACTGAAGCTTTCTTT. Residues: CAISGRGKGTEAFF.

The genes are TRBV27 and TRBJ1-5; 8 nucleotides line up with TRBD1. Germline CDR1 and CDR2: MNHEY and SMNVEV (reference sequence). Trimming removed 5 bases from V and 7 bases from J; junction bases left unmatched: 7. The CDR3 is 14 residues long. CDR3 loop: CASSPTGVEQPQHF. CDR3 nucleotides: TGTGCCAGCAGTCCGACAGGGGTGGAACAGCCCCAGCATTTT.

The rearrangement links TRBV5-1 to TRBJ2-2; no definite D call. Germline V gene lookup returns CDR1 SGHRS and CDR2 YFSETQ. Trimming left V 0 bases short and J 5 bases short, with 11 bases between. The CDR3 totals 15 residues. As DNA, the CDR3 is TGCGCCAGCAGCTTGGGACCCGTAGGGACCGGGGAGCTGTTTTTT. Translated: CASSLGPVGTGELFF.

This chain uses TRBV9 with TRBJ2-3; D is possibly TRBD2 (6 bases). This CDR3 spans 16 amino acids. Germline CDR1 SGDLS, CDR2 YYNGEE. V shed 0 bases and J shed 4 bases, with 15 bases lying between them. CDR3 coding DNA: TGTGCCAGCAGCGTAGCGGGACTGCTCACCTCAGATACGCAGTATTTT. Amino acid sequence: CASSVAGLLTSDTQYF.

The CDR3 reads CASSYFFGAEAFF. The CDR3 DNA follows: TGTGCCAGCAGTTACTTCTTTGGCGCTGAAGCTTTCTTT. V is TRBV6-5 and J is TRBJ1-1; D gene unclear. V was clipped by 1 base and J by 6 bases, with 9 bases between them. The germline V gene has CDR1 MNHEY and CDR2 SVGAGI. There are 13 residues in the CDR3.

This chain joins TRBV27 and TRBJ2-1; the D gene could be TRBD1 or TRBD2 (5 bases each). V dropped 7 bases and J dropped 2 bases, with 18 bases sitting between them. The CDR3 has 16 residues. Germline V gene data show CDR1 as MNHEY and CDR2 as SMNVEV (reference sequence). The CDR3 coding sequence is TGTGCCAGCACCTGGGGCGTTGGGGAGACCTACAATGAGCAGTTCTTC. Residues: CASTWGVGETYNEQFF.

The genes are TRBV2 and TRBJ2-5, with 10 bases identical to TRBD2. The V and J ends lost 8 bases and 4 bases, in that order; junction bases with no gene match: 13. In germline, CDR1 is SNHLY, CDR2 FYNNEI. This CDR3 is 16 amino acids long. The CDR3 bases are TGTGCCAGCGGAGGGTACCTAGCGGGAGTGGGAGAGACCCAGTACTTC. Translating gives CASGGYLAGVGETQYF.

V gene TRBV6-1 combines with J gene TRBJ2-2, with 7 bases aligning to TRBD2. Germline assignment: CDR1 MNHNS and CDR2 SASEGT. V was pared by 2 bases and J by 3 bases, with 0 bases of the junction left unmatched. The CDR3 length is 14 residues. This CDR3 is CASSERGDTGELFF. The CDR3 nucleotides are TGTGCCAGCAGTGAACGGGGGGACACCGGGGAGCTGTTTTTT.

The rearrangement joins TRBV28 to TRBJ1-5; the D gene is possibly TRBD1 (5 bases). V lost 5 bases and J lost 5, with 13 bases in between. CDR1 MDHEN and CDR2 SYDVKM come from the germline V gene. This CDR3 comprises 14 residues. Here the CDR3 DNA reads TGTGCCAGCAGTCGCGTACTCAGGGATCAGCCCCAGCATTTT. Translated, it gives CASSRVLRDQPQHF.

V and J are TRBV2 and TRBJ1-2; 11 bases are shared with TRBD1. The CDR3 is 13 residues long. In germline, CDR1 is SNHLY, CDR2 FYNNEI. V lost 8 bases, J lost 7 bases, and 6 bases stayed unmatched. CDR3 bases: TGTGCCAGCCGGGACAGGGGGAGGGGTGGCTACACCTTC. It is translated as CASRDRGRGGYTF. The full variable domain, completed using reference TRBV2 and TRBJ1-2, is EPEVTQTPSHQVTQMGQEVILRCVPISNHLYFYWYRQILGQKVEFLVSFYNNEISEKSEIFDDQFSVERPDGSNFTLKIRSTKLEDSAMYFCASRDRGRGGYTFGSGTRLTVV.

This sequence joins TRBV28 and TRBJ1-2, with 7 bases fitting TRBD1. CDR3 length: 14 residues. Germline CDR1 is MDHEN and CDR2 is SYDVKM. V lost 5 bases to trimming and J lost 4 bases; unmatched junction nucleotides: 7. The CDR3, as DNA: TGTGCCAGCAGTCTTAGGGGACAGATCTATGGCTACACCTTC. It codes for CASSLRGQIYGYTF.